The 24 T cell receptor beta chains given below trace back to one sample, sequenced in a study of T-cell reconstitution after alpha-beta-depleted transplantation in children. Preparation of the TCRbeta library used unique molecular identifiers. TCRdb used MiXCR to reprocess the PCR reads, holding one entry per CDR3 protein. Here the sample spans around 370,000 distinct CDR3 sequences, 10% being singletons. The sample in question was PBMCs from the stem cell graft donor, obtained from the stem cell graft. Receptors originate from a human donor who donated a stem cell graft to a child with acute lymphoblastic leukemia.

This clonotype was seen a few times. The J gene is TRBJ1-2, the V gene TRBV7-2, with 11 bases lining up with TRBD1. V trimming: 0 bases; J trimming: 3 bases; junction bases outside the gene matches: 0. The CDR3 totals 15 residues. Germline V gives CDR1 SGHTA, CDR2 FQGNSA. The CDR3 here is CASSLAGQGDYGYTF. CDR3 DNA: TGTGCCAGCAGCTTAGCGGGACAGGGGGACTATGGCTACACCTTC. The full variable domain, rest sourced from reference TRBV7-2 and TRBJ1-2, is GAGVSQSPSNKVTEKGKDVELRCDPISGHTALYWYRQSLGQGLEFLIYFQGNSAPDKSGLPSDRFSAERTGGSVSTLTIQRTQQEDSAVYLCASSLAGQGDYGYTFGSGTRLTVV.

V gene TRBV6-1 combines with J gene TRBJ1-1; D remains ambiguous. This CDR3 comprises 14 residues. Germline CDR1 MNHNS, CDR2 SASEGT. Trimming cost V 1 base and J 1 base, with 7 bases left between them. CDR3 nucleotides: TGTGCCAGCAGTGAAGGGTATAGGAACACTGAAGCTTTCTTT. Translated, it gives CASSEGYRNTEAFF.

This clonotype was found many times. The chain uses TRBV5-1 and TRBJ2-3; no firm D call. Trimming removed 0 bases from V and 1 base from J, with 9 bases in between. The V gene's germline CDR1 is SGHRS and CDR2 YFSETQ. This CDR3 region has 15 residues. This chain's CDR3 is CASSLDRARTDTQYF. CDR3 in DNA: TGCGCCAGCAGCTTGGACCGGGCCCGCACAGATACGCAGTATTTT.

The V gene is TRBV4-1, the J gene TRBJ1-5; perhaps TRBD1 as D (5 bases). The CDR3 has 17 amino acids. With 1 base removed from V and 7 bases from J, the gap between germline ends came to 20 bases. Looked up from germline, CDR1 is MGHRA and CDR2 is YSYEKL. The CDR3 is CASSQVHLGTAEQPQHF. CDR3 coding DNA: TGCGCCAGCAGCCAAGTCCACCTGGGGACGGCAGAACAGCCCCAGCATTTT.

This clonotype was found a few times. The chain links TRBV29-1 to TRBJ2-3; possible D gene TRBD2, 7 bases. Trimming pared 6 bases from V and 1 base from J, leaving 17 bases between. In germline, CDR1 is SQVTM, CDR2 ANQGSEA. This CDR3 region has 15 residues. CDR3 sequence reads: CSVRGSGGGTDTQYF. CDR3 nucleotide sequence: TGCAGCGTCCGCGGGTCGGGGGGCGGCACAGATACGCAGTATTTT.

Notes on this clonotype: An end of the junction does not agree with germline; a read error may underlie this. The chain combines TRBV6-1 with TRBJ2-7; 10 bases are a match to TRBD1. This CDR3 is built from 13 residues. Germline assignment: CDR1 MNHNS and CDR2 SASEGT. This chain's CDR3 is CASRGTGDNDQYF. As DNA, the CDR3 is TGTGCCAGCAGGGGGACAGGGGATAACGACCAGTACTTC.

This clonotype has ten or more counts. The rearrangement uses TRBV10-3 and TRBJ2-1; 8 nucleotides line up with TRBD2. CDR1 ENHRY and CDR2 SYGVKD come from the germline V gene. This CDR3 region has 19 residues. Trimming at V came to 0 bases and at J to 0 bases, leaving 10 bases not matched to a gene. The CDR3 region is CAISESTSGRRSSYNEQFF. DNA for the CDR3: TGTGCCATCAGTGAGTCCACTAGCGGCCGCAGGAGCTCCTACAATGAGCAGTTCTTC.

In this sample, this clonotype turned up many times. The chain joins TRBV10-3 to TRBJ2-5; 9 bases agree with TRBD2. Germline trimming cut 6 bases from V and 5 bases from J; bases unmatched to any gene: 7. The length of the CDR3 is 14 residues. Germline V gives CDR1 ENHRY, CDR2 SYGVKD. This CDR3 is CAISPAGGLETQYF. Written as DNA, the CDR3 is TGTGCCATCAGCCCGGCGGGGGGGTTGGAGACCCAGTACTTC.

The chain links TRBV19 to TRBJ2-2; D may be TRBD1 (6 bases). Trimming took 6 bases from V and 0 from J, leaving 14 bases between them. The CDR3 consists of 16 residues. Per the germline V gene, CDR1 is LNHDA and CDR2 is SQIVND (reference sequence). The CDR3 loop is CASSPRQVANTGELFF. CDR3 bases: TGTGCCAGTAGCCCAAGACAGGTTGCGAACACCGGGGAGCTGTTTTTT.

This clonotype came up a few times. CDR3 in DNA: TGTGCCAGCAGCTTACTGACTCGGGGAGCGAGGACCGGGGAGCTGTTTTTT. Protein product: CASSLLTRGARTGELFF. This chain links TRBV7-9 with TRBJ2-2; tentatively, D is TRBD2 (5 bases). The V end was cut by 2 bases, the J end by 5 bases, with 18 bases between. The germline CDR1 and CDR2 sequences are SEHNR and FQNEAQ (reference sequence). The CDR3 loop spans 17 amino acids.

The rearrangement links TRBV4-1 to TRBJ2-2; D is ambiguous. Trimming cost V 2 bases and J 6 bases, with 10 bases left between them. The germline gives CDR1 MGHRA, CDR2 YSYEKL. This CDR3 contains 14 residues. CDR3: CASSQTGRSGELFF. CDR3 DNA: TGCGCCAGCAGCCAAACCGGCCGCTCCGGGGAGCTGTTTTTT.

In its sample, this clonotype was seen many times. The rearrangement joins TRBV4-1 to TRBJ2-3, with TRBD1 matching over 8 bases. The CDR3 has 16 amino acids. Germline V lookup: CDR1 MGHRA, CDR2 YSYEKL. The V segment lost 1 base and the J segment 9 bases; nucleotides outside the gene matches: 12. This CDR3 is CASSQGTGRSGDTQYF. Written as DNA, the CDR3 is TGCGCCAGCAGCCAAGGGACAGGGCGTTCGGGCGACACGCAGTATTTT.

The genes are TRBV29-1 and TRBJ1-2, with 7 bases aligning to TRBD1. CDR1 is SQVTM and CDR2 is ANQGSEA in the germline V gene. V was pared by 5 bases and J by 4 bases, with 7 bases of the junction left unmatched. The CDR3 loop spans 13 amino acids. CDR3 residues: CSVPPTGSYGYTF. The CDR3 DNA sequence: TGCAGCGTTCCACCGACAGGGAGCTATGGCTACACCTTC.

Many counts were recorded for this clonotype. This chain joins TRBV6-2 or TRBV6-3 and TRBJ1-5, with 10 bases aligning to TRBD1. The CDR3 is 17 residues long. Germline V gene lookup returns CDR1 MNHEY and CDR2 SVGEGT. V trimming: 6 bases; J trimming: 3 bases; junction bases outside the gene matches: 11. CDR3 sequence (DNA): TGTGCCAGCAGACCCCCCGCGACAGGGGGCTTCAATCAGCCCCAGCATTTT. Protein sequence: CASRPPATGGFNQPQHF.

On this clonotype: Given the absence of the conserved phenylalanine or tryptophan at the CDR3 end, a read error is likely. The genes are TRBV7-2 and TRBJ2-7, with a possible D match to TRBD2 (5 bases). Trimming stripped 2 bases from V and 4 bases from J, with 12 bases between. The CDR3 sequence is 14 residues long. CDR1 and CDR2 from the germline V gene are SGHTA and FQGNSA. CDR3 nucleotide sequence: TGTGCCAGCAGCTTACCCGGGGAAGGGTACGAGCAGTACCTC. It yields the protein CASSLPGEGYEQYL.

A note on this clonotype: Being one base from a much bigger clone, this may be a read error. This rearrangement joins TRBV20-1 to TRBJ1-2, with D possibly TRBD1 on 5 matching bases. Germline V gives CDR1 DFQATT, CDR2 SNEGSKA (reference sequence). The germline V and J ends were trimmed by 3 bases and 4 bases, with 12 bases remaining between them. The CDR3 is 13 amino acids. CDR3: CSASPGTTYGYTF. In DNA form, the CDR3 reads TGCAGTGCTAGTCCGGGGACGACCTATGGCTACACCTTC.

This clonotype has a count of ten or more. The genes are TRBV24-1 and TRBJ2-2; possibly TRBD2 for D (5 bases). Between the trimmed V and J ends, which lost 4 bases and 1 base, there was a span of 18 bases. Germline assignment: CDR1 KGHDR and CDR2 SFDVKD. The length of the CDR3 is 18 residues. CDR3: CATSDAPGAAMNTGELFF. As DNA, the CDR3 is TGTGCCACCAGTGACGCCCCTGGAGCGGCCATGAACACCGGGGAGCTGTTTTTT.

The rearrangement joins TRBV29-1 to TRBJ2-1; D unclear. CDR3 length: 15 residues. Germline V CDR1 and CDR2: SQVTM, ANQGSEA. Trimming removed 8 bases from V and 2 bases from J, with 19 bases in between. DNA of the CDR3: TGCAGCTTGGCGTATTTGTCGGTAACCTACAATGAGCAGTTCTTC. Amino acid sequence: CSLAYLSVTYNEQFF.

V and J are TRBV7-8 and TRBJ2-7, with TRBD2 as a possible D gene (5 bases). The V end lost 1 base, the J end lost 0 bases, and 10 bases lay between the germline ends. The V gene's germline CDR1 is SGHVS and CDR2 FQNEAQ. This CDR3 comprises 15 residues. The DNA for the CDR3 is TGTGCCAGCAGCTTAGAGCTGGGGAGCTCCTACGAGCAGTACTTC. Its translation is CASSLELGSSYEQYF.

The J gene is TRBJ1-5, the V gene TRBV15, with D hard to call. Germline CDR1 and CDR2: LNHNV and YYDKDF (reference sequence). V gave up 8 bases and J gave up 1 base, with 15 bases separating them. The CDR3 contains 15 residues. CDR3 region: CATRGYLQSNQPQHF. Written as DNA, the CDR3 is TGTGCCACCCGAGGGTATTTGCAGAGCAATCAGCCCCAGCATTTT.

The chain employs TRBV6-2 or TRBV6-3 and TRBJ2-7; 8 bases line up with TRBD1. The ends lost 6 bases at V and 5 bases at J; junction bases unmatched: 3. The CDR3 totals 12 residues. Looked up from germline, CDR1 is MNHEY and CDR2 is SVGEGT. In nucleotides, the CDR3 is TGTGCCAGCAGGGACAGGGTGGACGAGCAGTACTTC. This encodes CASRDRVDEQYF.

This chain uses TRBV6-9 with TRBJ2-7; D possibly corresponds to TRBD1 (5 bases). This CDR3 comprises 11 residues. Looked up from germline, CDR1 is MNHGY and CDR2 is SVAAGI. Trimming cost V 10 bases and J 6 bases, with 13 bases left between them. The CDR3 bases are TGTGCCAACAGGTCCGACACCGAGCAGTACTTC. This translates into CANRSDTEQYF.

Details on this clonotype: A much more abundant neighbour one base away suggests this may be a read error. This sequence joins TRBV5-1 and TRBJ2-2, with TRBD1 matching over 7 bases. Germline-derived CDR1 and CDR2 are SGHRS and YFSETQ. This CDR3 has 17 residues. The chain's CDR3 is CVSSLDGTAMNTGELFF. DNA of the CDR3: TGCGTCAGCAGCTTGGATGGGACAGCGATGAACACCGGGGAGCTGTTTTTT.

This clonotype has only a few counts. The chain combines TRBV5-1 with TRBJ1-3, with 8 nucleotides matching TRBD1. Per the germline V gene, CDR1 is SGHRS and CDR2 is YFSETQ. The CDR3 consists of 16 residues. V lost 2 bases to trimming and J lost 7 bases; unmatched junction nucleotides: 11. In nucleotides, the CDR3 is TGCGCCAGCAGCTTCGGACAGGGAAGGCTATCGAACACCATATATTTT. This sequence encodes CASSFGQGRLSNTIYF. Based on the CDR3 plus reference TRBV5-1 and TRBJ1-3, the full variable domain is KAGVTQTPRYLIKTRGQQVTLSCSPISGHRSVSWYQQTPGQGLQFLFEYFSETQRNKGNFPGRFSGRQFSNSRSEMNVSTLELGDSALYLCASSFGQGRLSNTIYFGEGSWLTVV.